Below are 30 T cell receptor beta chains sequenced from a single sample in a study of early stage breast cancer tumors. Profiling relied on immunoSEQ multiplex PCR, and the TCRdb table lists in-frame clones only, not all of them. The sample lists tens of thousands of clones; more than 65% were seen once. The sample comprised blood. The receptors come from a person aged 35 to 50 with breast cancer.

The chain links TRBV6-5 to TRBJ2-7, with TRBD2 as a possible D gene (6 bases). The CDR3 length is 15 residues. Between the trimmed V and J ends, which lost 2 bases and 2 bases, there was a span of 13 bases. Germline CDR1 reads MNHEY; CDR2 reads SVGAGI. The CDR3, as DNA: TGTGCCAGCAGTTACAACACGGGAGCCCCCTACGAGCAGTACTTC. Protein product: CASSYNTGAPYEQYF.

The chain uses TRBV30 and TRBJ1-3; D not resolved. The ends were cut back, 2 bases at V and 0 bases at J, with 5 bases in the middle. This CDR3 is built from 13 residues. CDR1 is GTSNPN and CDR2 is SVGIG in the germline V gene (reference sequence). The CDR3 reads CAWSRASGNTIYF. Written as DNA, the CDR3 is TGTGCCTGGAGTCGGGCCTCTGGAAACACCATATATTTT.

The chain carries TRBV5-4 and TRBJ1-2, with TRBD1 as a possible D gene (5 bases). Per germline, CDR1 SGHNT and CDR2 YYREEE (reference sequence). The CDR3 has 14 residues. Trimming shortened V by 3 bases and J by 2 bases, and 11 bases separated the two germline ends. The CDR3: CASSSGRGNYGYTF. Here the CDR3 DNA reads TGTGCCAGCAGCTCGGGACGGGGGAACTATGGCTACACCTTC.

J is TRBJ2-2 and V is TRBV11-2; unclear D gene. CDR3 length equals 14 residues. V was clipped by 2 bases and J by 0 bases, with 4 bases between them. Germline CDR1 SGHAT, CDR2 FQNNGV. As DNA, the CDR3 is TGTGCCAGCAGCTTATGGTCGAACACCGGGGAGCTGTTTTTT. It translates to CASSLWSNTGELFF.

This clone turned up a few times. J is TRBJ1-1 and V is TRBV6-5; D not resolved. CDR1 is MNHEY and CDR2 is SVGAGI in the germline V gene. This CDR3 is 14 amino acids long. V lost 8 bases to trimming and J lost 6 bases, with 19 bases between them. CDR3 sequence reads: CASLVGTRISEAFF. As DNA, the CDR3 is TGTGCCAGCCTCGTGGGCACCCGCATATCTGAAGCTTTCTTT.

The gene calls are TRBV6-6 and TRBJ2-1; TRBD2 agrees at 13 bases. The CDR3 is 15 amino acids. The V gene's germline CDR1 is MNHNY and CDR2 SVGAGI (reference sequence). V lost 7 bases to trimming and J lost 10 bases; unmatched junction nucleotides: 10. The chain's CDR3 is CASKGTSGIMMEQFF. The CDR3 DNA reads TGTGCCAGCAAGGGGACTAGCGGGATTATGATGGAGCAGTTCTTC.

V gene TRBV19 combines with J gene TRBJ2-5, with D perhaps TRBD2 (6 bases). CDR3 length: 15 residues. The germline gives CDR1 LNHDA, CDR2 SQIVND (reference sequence). V was clipped by 1 base and J by 5 bases, with 14 bases between them. The CDR3 bases are TGTGCCAGTAGTATAGGCAGACTAGGTGCGGAGACCCAGTACTTC. Its protein is CASSIGRLGAETQYF. Looking up the rest from reference TRBV19 and TRBJ2-5 gives the full variable domain: DGGITQSPKYLFRKEGQNVTLSCEQNLNHDAMYWYRQDPGQGLRLIYYSQIVNDFQKGDIAEGYSVSREKKESFPLTVTSAQKNPTAFYLCASSIGRLGAETQYFGPGTRLLVL.

The genes are TRBV7-2 and TRBJ2-5, with 14 bases aligning to TRBD2. There are 15 residues in the CDR3. The V and J ends lost 4 bases and 5 bases, in that order; junction bases with no gene match: 3. Germline-derived CDR1 and CDR2 are SGHTA and FQGNSA. In DNA, the CDR3 is TGTGCCAGCAGCTCGGGACTAGCGGGAGTGGAGACCCAGTACTTC. Translating it yields CASSSGLAGVETQYF.

The V and J genes are TRBV4-3 and TRBJ2-3; 7 bases are a match to TRBD2. Unmatched junction bases numbered 7, after V lost 0 bases and J lost 4 bases. The length of the CDR3 is 16 residues. The germline CDR1 and CDR2 sequences are LGHNA and YSLEER. For the CDR3, the DNA is TGCGCCAGCAGCCAAGATATTTCGGCGGGAGCAGATACGCAGTATTTT. Translated, it gives CASSQDISAGADTQYF.

This rearrangement joins TRBV7-8 to TRBJ2-1; 9 bases are a match to TRBD2. V lost 0 bases to trimming and J lost 8 bases; unmatched junction nucleotides: 5. The germline gives CDR1 SGHVS, CDR2 FQNEAQ. The CDR3 has 15 amino acids. The CDR3 DNA sequence: TGTGCCAGCAGCTTAGCTAGCGGGAGTTCATATGAGCAGTTCTTC. Protein: CASSLASGSSYEQFF.

This chain links TRBV7-2 with TRBJ2-5, with 16 bases fitting TRBD2. Germline CDR1 is SGHTA and CDR2 is FQGNSA. The ends lost 2 bases at V and 5 bases at J; junction bases unmatched: 8. This CDR3 has 18 residues. CDR3 amino acids: CASSLSGGLAGGWETQYF. The CDR3 DNA follows: TGTGCCAGCAGCTTAAGCGGGGGACTAGCGGGAGGGTGGGAGACCCAGTACTTC. The whole variable domain, remainder taken from reference TRBV7-2 and TRBJ2-5, is GAGVSQSPSNKVTEKGKDVELRCDPISGHTALYWYRQSLGQGLEFLIYFQGNSAPDKSGLPSDRFSAERTGGSVSTLTIQRTQQEDSAVYLCASSLSGGLAGGWETQYFGPGTRLLVL.

The chain recombines TRBV19 with TRBJ2-1; possibly TRBD1 for D (6 bases). The CDR3 extends over 12 amino acids. Trimming shortened V by 6 bases and J by 6 bases, and 9 bases separated the two germline ends. CDR1 is LNHDA and CDR2 is SQIVND in the germline V gene (reference sequence). CDR3 sequence: CASRQGFNEQFF. In DNA form, the CDR3 reads TGTGCCAGTAGACAGGGATTCAATGAGCAGTTCTTC.

The rearrangement uses TRBV5-4 and TRBJ2-2; 15 bases fit TRBD2. Unmatched junction bases numbered 1, after V lost 2 bases and J lost 5 bases. The germline V gene has CDR1 SGHNT and CDR2 YYREEE (reference sequence). The CDR3 is made up of 16 amino acids. The CDR3 loop is CASSFGLAGGTGELFF. The CDR3 nucleotides read TGTGCCAGCAGCTTCGGACTAGCGGGAGGGACCGGGGAGCTGTTTTTT.

The genes are TRBV9 and TRBJ2-3, with D perhaps matching TRBD1 (6 bases). CDR1 is SGDLS and CDR2 is YYNGEE in the germline V gene. Trimming stripped 4 bases from V and 2 bases from J, with 14 bases between. The CDR3 runs 15 residues. The CDR3 protein is CASSLDSYPTDTQYF. In DNA form, the CDR3 reads TGTGCCAGCAGCCTGGACAGTTACCCCACAGATACGCAGTATTTT. Together with reference TRBV9 and TRBJ2-3, the CDR3 gives the full variable domain: DSGVTQTPKHLITATGQRVTLRCSPRSGDLSVYWYQQSLDQGLQFLIQYYNGEERAKGNILERFSAQQFPDLHSELNLSSLELGDSALYFCASSLDSYPTDTQYFGPGTRLTVL.

In nucleotides, the CDR3 is TGCGCCAGCAGCCAAGACGGGGGTCTGGCGCGAGCCTACAATGAGCAGTTCTTC. Translation: CASSQDGGLARAYNEQFF. The chain couples TRBV4-1 to TRBJ2-1; weak D call: TRBD2 (6 bases). CDR1 and CDR2 from the germline V gene are MGHRA and YSYEKL. The germline V and J ends were trimmed by 0 bases and 2 bases, with 17 bases remaining between them. CDR3 length: 18 amino acids.

The V call is TRBV11-3, the J call TRBJ2-7; 12 bases align to TRBD2. The CDR3 runs to 14 residues. Germline CDR1 SGHNT, CDR2 YENEEA. J was trimmed by 12 bases and V by 1 base; bases with no gene match: 7. CDR3 bases: TGTGCCAGCAGCTTAGGACTAGCGGGAGATCCGCGGTACTTC. Protein sequence: CASSLGLAGDPRYF.

The chain couples TRBV11-3 to TRBJ2-3; D call uncertain. V lost 11 bases and J 1 base, leaving 7 bases between the germline ends. The CDR3 consists of 11 residues. Germline-derived CDR1 and CDR2 are SGHNT and YENEEA. The CDR3 DNA sequence: TGTGCCGTCAGCGGCACAGATACGCAGTATTTT. Translating gives CAVSGTDTQYF.

This chain uses TRBV5-6 with TRBJ2-2, with 8 bases lining up with TRBD1. Trimming cost V 4 bases and J 8 bases; bases outside gene matches: 10. The CDR3 sequence is 15 residues long. CDR1 and CDR2 from the germline V gene are SGHDT and YYEEEE. The CDR3 loop reads CASSPPGQVTGELFF. CDR3 in DNA: TGTGCCAGCAGCCCCCCGGGACAGGTGACGGGGGAGCTGTTTTTT.

The rearrangement joins TRBV28 to TRBJ1-2; possibly TRBD1 for D (5 bases). V shed 6 bases and J shed 4 bases, with 12 bases lying between them. The CDR3 sequence is 13 residues long. The germline CDR1 and CDR2 sequences are MDHEN and SYDVKM. CDR3 coding DNA: TGTGCCAGCAGGACCCTAGGGGCCTATGGCTACACCTTC. It specifies CASRTLGAYGYTF.

This rearrangement joins TRBV25-1 to TRBJ2-1; 10 positions match TRBD2. The germline V gene encodes CDR1 MGHDK and CDR2 SYGVNS. CDR3 size: 17 residues. V shed 3 bases and J 10 bases; nucleotides not matched to a gene: 15. The CDR3 is CASSDHPAGGPRNEQFF. In DNA, the CDR3 is TGTGCCAGCAGTGATCACCCAGCGGGAGGGCCTCGGAACGAGCAGTTCTTC.

The V call is TRBV5-6, the J call TRBJ2-3, with 9 bases that match TRBD2. This CDR3 contains 17 residues. V shed 0 bases and J 3 bases; nucleotides not matched to a gene: 8. Germline assignment: CDR1 SGHDT and CDR2 YYEEEE. The CDR3 is CASSLGSSGIPTDTQYF. The CDR3 DNA follows: TGTGCCAGCAGCTTGGGGTCTAGCGGGATTCCGACAGATACGCAGTATTTT.

The chain employs TRBV29-1 and TRBJ2-5; no reliable D call. The V gene's germline CDR1 is SQVTM and CDR2 ANQGSEA. The CDR3 runs 13 residues. Trimming took 4 bases from V and 3 from J, leaving 12 bases between them. CDR3 protein: CSVVKGREETQYF. CDR3 in DNA: TGCAGCGTTGTCAAGGGCAGAGAAGAGACCCAGTACTTC.

The chain links TRBV4-1 to TRBJ2-7; the D gene is possibly TRBD2 (5 bases). There are 15 residues in the CDR3. V was clipped by 3 bases and J by 6 bases, with 18 bases between them. CDR1 and CDR2 (germline): MGHRA, YSYEKL. CDR3 sequence (DNA): TGCGCCAGCAGCCATGACGTTACCACAGAGGGCGAGCAGTACTTC. Encoded protein: CASSHDVTTEGEQYF.

This sequence joins TRBV6-5 and TRBJ2-5, with 9 nucleotides matching TRBD1. Trimming at V came to 2 bases and at J to 5 bases, leaving 3 bases not matched to a gene. Germline CDR1 and CDR2: MNHEY and SVGAGI. There are 14 residues in the CDR3. CDR3 coding DNA: TGTGCCAGCAGTTACCAGGGGACAGGGGAGACCCAGTACTTC. Protein product: CASSYQGTGETQYF.

The CDR3 DNA sequence: TGTGCCAGTACCCTGGGGGGGCAGGGGAATCAGCCCCAGCATTTT. Its protein is CASTLGGQGNQPQHF. V is TRBV19 and J is TRBJ1-5, with a possible D match to TRBD1 (6 bases). The CDR3 is made up of 15 amino acids. Trimming stripped 7 bases from V and 4 bases from J, with 17 bases between. Germline values: CDR1 LNHDA, CDR2 SQIVND (reference sequence).

Comment on this clone: Germline and junction disagree at one end, which may indicate a read error. The chain links TRBV7-2 to TRBJ2-1; unclear D gene. In germline, CDR1 is SGHTA, CDR2 FQGNSA. This CDR3 is 11 amino acids long. CDR3 nucleotides: TGTGCCAGCAGCTTCTACGATGAGCAGTTCTTC. It translates to CASSFYDEQFF.

The chain employs TRBV7-9 and TRBJ1-4, with D perhaps TRBD1 (5 bases). This CDR3 spans 15 amino acids. Trimming removed 5 bases at V and 7 bases at J, with 17 bases between. The germline CDR1 and CDR2 sequences are SEHNR and FQNEAQ (reference sequence). The DNA of the CDR3 is TGTGCCAGCAGCGGTAGTGGGGGTAGTAGTGAAAAACTGTTTTTT. This gives the protein CASSGSGGSSEKLFF.

V usage is TRBV4-3 and J usage is TRBJ2-5; 12 bases map to TRBD1. With V trimmed by 0 bases and J by 4 bases, 3 bases remained unmatched. The CDR3 spans 16 residues. Germline CDR1 and CDR2: LGHNA and YSLEER. The CDR3 DNA is TGCGCCAGCAGCCAAGAGGGACAGGGGGCGGGAGAGACCCAGTACTTC. As protein: CASSQEGQGAGETQYF.

V gene TRBV14 combines with J gene TRBJ2-7; unclear D gene. This CDR3 has 12 residues. The V end was cut by 2 bases, the J end by 1 base, with 3 bases between. Germline V gene lookup returns CDR1 SGHDN and CDR2 FVKESK. CDR3 coding DNA: TGTGCCAGCAGCCAAAATTCCTACGAGCAGTACTTC. Translation gives CASSQNSYEQYF.

V and J are TRBV7-9 and TRBJ2-3; 14 bases are shared with TRBD2. In germline, CDR1 is SEHNR, CDR2 FQNEAQ (reference sequence). Trimming at V came to 4 bases and at J to 4 bases, leaving 10 bases not matched to a gene. This CDR3 comprises 18 residues. CDR3 amino acids: CASSSGLAGGLTPDTQYF. DNA of the CDR3: TGTGCCAGCAGCTCAGGACTAGCGGGAGGTCTAACCCCAGATACGCAGTATTTT. Filled out from reference TRBV7-9 and TRBJ2-3, the complete variable domain reads DTGVSQNPRHKITKRGQNVTFRCDPISEHNRLYWYRQTLGQGPEFLTYFQNEAQLEKSRLLSDRFSAERPKGSFSTLEIQRTEQGDSAMYLCASSSGLAGGLTPDTQYFGPGTRLTVL.